This T cell receptor (beta chain) derives from a study of T cells in Graves' hyperthyroidism and ophthalmopathy. Germline trimming cut 6 bases from V and 5 bases from J; bases unmatched to any gene: 5. The CDR3 spans 14 residues. Germline lookup yields CDR1 ENHRY and CDR2 SYGVKD. There are a few counts of this clonotype. It was RNA transcripts that yielded the amplified TCR beta CDR3 regions. During a first-round RT-PCR of the TCR CDR3, the HTBI primer set was used. TCRdb reprocessed the multiplex PCR reads via MiXCR and lists one record per CDR3 protein. The sample includes some 500,000 distinct CDR3 sequences, approximately 25% of them seen just once.

The chain combines TRBV10-3 with TRBJ2-2, with 8 bases fitting TRBD1. Sequencing was done on a sample of blood. This TCR derives from a woman younger than 45 with Graves' ophthalmopathy. The CDR3 reads CAIRDRVETGELFF. The CDR3 DNA reads as TGTGCCATCAGGGACAGGGTAGAAACCGGGGAGCTGTTTTTT.